This T cell receptor beta chain was sequenced during a study of blood T cell repertoires in COVID-19. About the study: Italy, Spain and the United States were the sources of the convalescent and acute COVID-19 samples. PBMCs, B-cell-depleted T cells, or T cells were the source of the cDNA or gDNA that made up the material.

This CDR3 is 15 amino acids long. The germline gives CDR1 SNHLY, CDR2 FYNNEI. V trimming: 5 bases; J trimming: 4 bases; junction bases outside the gene matches: 5. The authors' processing: Estimated nucleated cell counts came from reference gene primer amplification. Sequencing used immunoSEQ multiplex PCR; TCRdb keeps in-frame clones, though not all of them. Clone size and V and J calls were adopted from that table, with D and trimming inferred from the DNA. The table lists 150,000 to 200,000 clones, around four fifths of them singletons. The chain couples TRBV2 to TRBJ1-6, with 7 bases identical to TRBD1. The source material was peripheral blood. This TCR was sampled from an older man who had recovered from COVID-19. DNA of the CDR3: TGTGCCAGCAGTCCAGGGACAGCTTATAATTCACCCCTCCACTTT. Its translation is CASSPGTAYNSPLHF.